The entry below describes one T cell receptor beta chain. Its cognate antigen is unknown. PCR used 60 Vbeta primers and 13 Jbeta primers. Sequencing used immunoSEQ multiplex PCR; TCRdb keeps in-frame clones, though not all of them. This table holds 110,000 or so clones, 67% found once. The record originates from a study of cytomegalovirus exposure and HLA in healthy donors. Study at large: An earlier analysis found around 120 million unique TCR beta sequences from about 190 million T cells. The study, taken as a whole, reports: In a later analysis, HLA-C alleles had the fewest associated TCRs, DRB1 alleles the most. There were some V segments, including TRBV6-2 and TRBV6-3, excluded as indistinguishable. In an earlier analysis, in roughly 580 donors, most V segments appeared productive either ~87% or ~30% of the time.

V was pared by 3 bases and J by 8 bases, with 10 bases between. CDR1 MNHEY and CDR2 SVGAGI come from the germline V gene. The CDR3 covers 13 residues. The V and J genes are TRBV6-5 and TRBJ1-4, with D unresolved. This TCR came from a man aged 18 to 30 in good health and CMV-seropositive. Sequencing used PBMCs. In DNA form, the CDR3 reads TGTGCCAGCAGTTATGACACCGGAGAAAAACTGTTTTTT. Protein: CASSYDTGEKLFF.